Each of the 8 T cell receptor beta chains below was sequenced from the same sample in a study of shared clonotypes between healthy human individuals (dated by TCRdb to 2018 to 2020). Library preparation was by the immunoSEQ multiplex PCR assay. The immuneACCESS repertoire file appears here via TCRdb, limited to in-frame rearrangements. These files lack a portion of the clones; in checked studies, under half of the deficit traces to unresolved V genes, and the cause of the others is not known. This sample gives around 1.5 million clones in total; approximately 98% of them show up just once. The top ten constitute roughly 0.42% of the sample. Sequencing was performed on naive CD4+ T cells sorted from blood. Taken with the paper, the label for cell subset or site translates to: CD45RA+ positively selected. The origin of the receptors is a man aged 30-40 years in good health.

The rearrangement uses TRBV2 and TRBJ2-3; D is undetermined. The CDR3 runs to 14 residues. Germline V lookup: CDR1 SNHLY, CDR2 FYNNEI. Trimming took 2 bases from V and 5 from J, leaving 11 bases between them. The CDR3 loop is CASSETLVIDTQYF. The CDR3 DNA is TGTGCCAGCAGTGAAACTCTAGTGATAGATACGCAGTATTTT.

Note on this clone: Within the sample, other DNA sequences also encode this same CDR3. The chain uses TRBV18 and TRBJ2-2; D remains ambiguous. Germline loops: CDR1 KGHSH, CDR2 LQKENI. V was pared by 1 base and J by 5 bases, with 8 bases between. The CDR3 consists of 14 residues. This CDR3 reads CASSPLPSTGELFF. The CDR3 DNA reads TGTGCCAGCTCACCACTACCAAGTACCGGGGAGCTGTTTTTT.

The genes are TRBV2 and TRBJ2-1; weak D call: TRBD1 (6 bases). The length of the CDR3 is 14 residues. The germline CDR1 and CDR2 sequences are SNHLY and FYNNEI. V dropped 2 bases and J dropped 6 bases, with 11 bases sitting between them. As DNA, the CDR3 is TGTGCCAGCAGTGAACAGGGGACCTCCAATGAGCAGTTCTTC. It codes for CASSEQGTSNEQFF.

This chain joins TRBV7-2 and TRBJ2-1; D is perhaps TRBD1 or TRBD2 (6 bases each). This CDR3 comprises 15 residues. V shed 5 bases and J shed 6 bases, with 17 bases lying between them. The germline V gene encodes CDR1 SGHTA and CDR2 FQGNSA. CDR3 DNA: TGTGCCAGCAGCCGCAGGGGCGGAGGGGGCAATGAGCAGTTCTTC. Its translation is CASSRRGGGGNEQFF.

CDR3 in amino acids: CASSLGQMNTEAFF. CDR3 in DNA: TGTGCCAGCTCACTCGGACAGATGAACACTGAAGCTTTCTTT. The chain links TRBV18 to TRBJ1-1; tentatively, D is TRBD1 (6 bases). Trimming took 4 bases from V and 0 from J, leaving 9 bases between them. The CDR3 loop spans 14 amino acids. Germline CDR1 and CDR2: KGHSH and LQKENI.

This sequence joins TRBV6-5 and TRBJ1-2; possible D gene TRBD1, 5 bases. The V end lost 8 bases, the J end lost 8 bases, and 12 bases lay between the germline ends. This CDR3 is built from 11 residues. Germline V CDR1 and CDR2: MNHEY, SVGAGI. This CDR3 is CASAGLRGYTF. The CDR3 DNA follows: TGTGCCAGCGCGGGGCTGCGGGGCTACACCTTC.

The CDR3 sequence: CSVDRRGTYNEQFF. CDR3 in DNA: TGCAGCGTTGATCGGCGGGGTACCTACAATGAGCAGTTCTTC. This sequence joins TRBV29-1 and TRBJ2-1; possible D gene TRBD2, 6 bases. This CDR3 comprises 14 residues. The germline CDR1 and CDR2 sequences are SQVTM and ANQGSEA. V was clipped by 3 bases and J by 2 bases, with 11 bases between them.

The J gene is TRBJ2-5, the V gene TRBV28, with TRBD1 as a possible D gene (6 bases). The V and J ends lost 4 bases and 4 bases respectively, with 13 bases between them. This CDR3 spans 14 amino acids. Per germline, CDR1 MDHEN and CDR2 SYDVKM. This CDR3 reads CASSSLQGLETQYF. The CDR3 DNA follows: TGTGCCAGCAGTTCACTACAGGGATTAGAGACCCAGTACTTC.